Below are 27 T cell receptor beta chains sequenced from a single sample in a study of T-cell reconstitution after alpha-beta-depleted transplantation in children. Unique molecular identifiers featured in how the TCRbeta library was prepared. TCRdb independently ran MiXCR on the PCR reads; one entry per CDR3 protein. Found here are under 300,000 distinct CDR3 sequences, approximately 9.9% of them singletons; the top ten hold around 5.1%. The sample here was PBMCs from the stem cell graft donor, taken from the stem cell graft. These receptor sequences come from a human donor who donated a stem cell graft to a child with SCID.

This clonotype was found many times. The chain combines TRBV9 with TRBJ1-3, with D uncertain. There are 15 residues in the CDR3. CDR1 and CDR2 from the germline V gene are SGDLS and YYNGEE. The V end was cut by 1 base, the J end by 3 bases, with 11 bases between. The CDR3 loop is CASSVLSGSGNTIYF. The CDR3 bases are TGTGCCAGCAGCGTACTCTCGGGTAGTGGAAACACCATATATTTT.

There are many counts of this clonotype. J is TRBJ2-5 and V is TRBV25-1, with 10 bases identical to TRBD2. Germline V gives CDR1 MGHDK, CDR2 SYGVNS. CDR3 length equals 13 residues. The J segment lost 4 bases and the V segment lost 5 bases, leaving 1 base of the junction unmatched. The CDR3 DNA reads TGTGCCAGCAGTCTAGCGGGGGTAGAGACCCAGTACTTC. Protein: CASSLAGVETQYF. The variable domain in full, completed from reference TRBV25-1 and TRBJ2-5, reads EADIYQTPRYLVIGTGKKITLECSQTMGHDKMYWYQQDPGMELHLIHYSYGVNSTEKGDLSSESTVSRIRTEHFPLTLESARPSHTSQYLCASSLAGVETQYFGPGTRLLVL.

This clonotype was picked up many times. V gene TRBV18 combines with J gene TRBJ1-5, with D possibly matching TRBD1 (5 bases). Trimming stripped 1 base from V and 2 bases from J, with 15 bases between. The CDR3 spans 17 residues. Germline CDR1 reads KGHSH; CDR2 reads LQKENI. For the CDR3, the DNA is TGTGCCAGCTCACCACGTGGAGGGGTCCAAGGCAATCAGCCCCAGCATTTT. Residues: CASSPRGGVQGNQPQHF. The full variable domain, in which reference TRBV18 and TRBJ1-5 provide the parts outside the CDR3, is NAGVMQNPRHLVRRRGQEARLRCSPMKGHSHVYWYRQLPEEGLKFMVYLQKENIIDESGMPKERFSAEFPKEGPSILRIQQVVRGDSAAYFCASSPRGGVQGNQPQHFGDGTRLSIL.

This clonotype was detected ten times or more. The rearrangement links TRBV2 to TRBJ2-5, with no clear D. CDR1 is SNHLY and CDR2 is FYNNEI in the germline V gene. Trimming took 3 bases from V and 3 from J, leaving 14 bases between them. This CDR3 is built from 15 residues. The CDR3 bases are TGTGCCAGCAGTGACGTAGGGCTGCCCAAAGAGACCCAGTACTTC. Residues: CASSDVGLPKETQYF. Using reference TRBV2 and TRBJ2-5 for the parts outside the CDR3, the full variable domain is EPEVTQTPSHQVTQMGQEVILRCVPISNHLYFYWYRQILGQKVEFLVSFYNNEISEKSEIFDDQFSVERPDGSNFTLKIRSTKLEDSAMYFCASSDVGLPKETQYFGPGTRLLVL.

This clonotype has a count of ten or more. The CDR3 DNA is TGTGCCAGCAGTGTGGCCAATGAGCAGTTCTTC. Its protein product is CASSVANEQFF. The V gene is TRBV2, the J gene TRBJ2-1, with D uncertain. V gave up 4 bases and J gave up 6 bases, with 4 bases separating them. This CDR3 region has 11 residues. From germline, CDR1 is SNHLY and CDR2 FYNNEI.

This clonotype was recorded many times. The chain has TRBV5-6 and TRBJ2-1; TRBD1 matches 12 bases. V was pared by 4 bases and J by 3 bases, with 8 bases of the junction left unmatched. Germline V gene lookup returns CDR1 SGHDT and CDR2 YYEEEE. The CDR3 length is 17 residues. CDR3 in amino acids: CASSPGTGGSFYNEQFF. In nucleotides, the CDR3 is TGTGCCAGCAGCCCCGGGACAGGGGGCAGTTTCTACAATGAGCAGTTCTTC.

This clonotype has at least ten counts. CDR3 bases: TGTGCCAGCACCACAACACCTTACCTCTATGGCTACACCTTC. Protein product: CASTTTPYLYGYTF. V usage is TRBV9 and J usage is TRBJ1-2; D gene ambiguous. The germline CDR1 and CDR2 sequences are SGDLS and YYNGEE. V dropped 6 bases and J dropped 4 bases, with 16 bases sitting between them. The CDR3 runs to 14 residues.

This clonotype appeared many times. In DNA, the CDR3 is TGTGCCATCAGTGATCACAGTGGATTGGCCTCCTATGGCTACACCTTC. This encodes CAISDHSGLASYGYTF. The chain links TRBV10-3 to TRBJ1-2; D remains unclear. The germline V and J ends were trimmed by 3 bases and 4 bases, with 18 bases remaining between them. Looked up from germline, CDR1 is ENHRY and CDR2 is SYGVKD. The CDR3 consists of 16 residues.

The table lists this clonotype with many counts. The chain has TRBV6-5 and TRBJ2-7; 8 bases agree with TRBD1. This CDR3 comprises 14 residues. V gave up 0 bases and J gave up 3 bases; unmatched junction bases: 1. Germline V gene lookup returns CDR1 MNHEY and CDR2 SVGAGI. The CDR3: CASSYSGTGYEQYF. The CDR3 region has the DNA TGTGCCAGCAGTTACTCTGGGACAGGCTACGAGCAGTACTTC.

V gene TRBV12-3 or TRBV12-4 combines with J gene TRBJ1-1; a weak D match, TRBD1 (5 bases). Trimming removed 5 bases at V and 1 base at J, with 17 bases between. The CDR3 has 16 amino acids. The CDR3 is CASSGLGTPGNTEAFF. CDR3 bases: TGTGCCAGCAGTGGGTTGGGGACTCCGGGGAACACTGAAGCTTTCTTT.

Ten or more counts support this clonotype. The chain has TRBV4-2 and TRBJ2-7, with D tentatively TRBD1 (6 bases). The CDR3 contains 16 residues. In germline, CDR1 is LGHNA, CDR2 YNFKEQ. V was trimmed by 1 base and J by 0 bases, leaving 13 bases between them. The CDR3 nucleotides read TGTGCCAGCAGCCAAGGGGGGCAGGGCGGCTCCTACGAGCAGTACTTC. Translation gives CASSQGGQGGSYEQYF.

This clonotype has ten or more counts. V gene TRBV4-2 combines with J gene TRBJ2-7; 12 bases match TRBD2. The CDR3 has 17 amino acids. CDR1 is LGHNA and CDR2 is YNFKEQ in the germline V gene. Germline trimming cut 4 bases from V and 2 bases from J; bases unmatched to any gene: 9. CDR3 protein: CASSRNPLAGGAYEQYF. The CDR3 bases are TGTGCCAGCAGCCGCAACCCACTAGCGGGGGGCGCCTACGAGCAGTACTTC.

CDR3 region: CSARARDRGWTEAFF. CDR3 DNA: TGCAGTGCTAGAGCGCGGGACAGGGGATGGACTGAAGCTTTCTTT. This chain joins TRBV20-1 and TRBJ1-1; 10 nucleotides match TRBD1. Trimming removed 1 base from V and 5 bases from J; junction bases left unmatched: 7. Germline V lookup: CDR1 DFQATT, CDR2 SNEGSKA (reference sequence). The CDR3 is 15 residues long.

This clonotype occurred many times. The chain recombines TRBV5-1 with TRBJ1-2; unclear D gene. Per the germline V gene, CDR1 is SGHRS and CDR2 is YFSETQ. V was cut by 1 base and J by 8 bases, with 15 bases left in between. The CDR3 totals 14 residues. The CDR3 nucleotides read TGCGCCAGCAGCTTGCTGGTCAGGACGGAAGGCTACACCTTC. It specifies CASSLLVRTEGYTF.

This clonotype was counted at least ten times. V gene TRBV6-5 combines with J gene TRBJ2-7; 10 nucleotides align to TRBD2. V shed 0 bases and J 8 bases; nucleotides not matched to a gene: 7. There are 15 residues in the CDR3. Germline V gene data show CDR1 as MNHEY and CDR2 as SVGAGI. The CDR3 coding sequence is TGTGCCAGCAGTTACTCGAGCGGGGGGGTACCAAAGCAGTACTTC. This encodes CASSYSSGGVPKQYF.

This clonotype turned up a few times. The DNA for the CDR3 is TGTGCCAGCAGTCCCGCGGACAGGGTTACTCAGCCCCAGCATTTT. It yields the protein CASSPADRVTQPQHF. V and J are TRBV12-3 or TRBV12-4 and TRBJ1-5; TRBD1 agrees at 8 bases. J was trimmed by 6 bases and V by 5 bases; bases with no gene match: 9. This CDR3 has 15 amino acids.

There are many counts of this clonotype. The J gene is TRBJ2-3, the V gene TRBV3-1; TRBD2 aligns across 10 bases. CDR3 length: 17 amino acids. Germline V gene lookup returns CDR1 LGHDT and CDR2 YNNKEL (reference sequence). V gave up 2 bases and J gave up 6 bases; unmatched junction bases: 11. The CDR3 nucleotides are TGTGCCAGCAGCCAATTAGCGGGGGGCCCTGGCAGGGATACGCAGTATTTT. The encoded protein is CASSQLAGGPGRDTQYF.

This clonotype was counted at least ten times. This chain connects TRBV5-5 to TRBJ2-1, with 8 bases aligning to TRBD1. The CDR3 runs to 14 residues. Trimming cost V 3 bases and J 4 bases; bases outside gene matches: 3. Per germline, CDR1 SGHKS and CDR2 YYEKEE (reference sequence). The CDR3 sequence: CASSSRDRYNEQFF. CDR3 DNA: TGTGCCAGCAGCTCCCGGGACAGGTACAATGAGCAGTTCTTC.

The CDR3 region has the DNA TGCGCCAGCAGCCAAGATCCGCCGCGGACTAGCGGGGCAGGTTTGGTCTACGAGCAGTACTTC. Protein sequence: CASSQDPPRTSGAGLVYEQYF. The chain is built from TRBV4-1 and TRBJ2-7, with 12 nucleotides matching TRBD2. This CDR3 is 21 amino acids long. Trimming cost V 0 bases and J 3 bases; bases outside gene matches: 18. The V gene's germline CDR1 is MGHRA and CDR2 YSYEKL.

This clonotype has ten or more counts. The junction differs from germline at one of its ends, possibly a read error. The chain has TRBV5-1 and TRBJ2-3, with D maybe TRBD2 (5 bases). Germline lookup yields CDR1 SGHRS and CDR2 YFSETQ. This CDR3 has 14 residues. The CDR3 DNA follows: TGCGCCAGCAGTTTGGACCCCGGGGCAGATACGCAGTATTTT. This codes for CASSLDPGADTQYF.

This clonotype was found many times. In DNA form, the CDR3 reads TGTGCCAGCAGTGAATTTGGGGCCAACTCTGGAAACACCATATATTTT. Amino acids: CASSEFGANSGNTIYF. The rearrangement joins TRBV25-1 to TRBJ1-3; maybe TRBD1 (5 bases). The CDR3 totals 16 residues. Trimming pared 1 base from V and 0 bases from J, leaving 10 bases between. Germline V CDR1 and CDR2: MGHDK, SYGVNS.

This clonotype was seen at least ten times. This chain links TRBV5-1 with TRBJ2-5, with a weak D call TRBD2 (5 bases). CDR3 length: 14 residues. The ends were cut back, 0 bases at V and 4 bases at J, with 10 bases in the middle. Germline CDR1 and CDR2: SGHRS and YFSETQ. CDR3 in amino acids: CASSLEQEGETQYF. The CDR3 bases are TGCGCCAGCAGCTTGGAACAAGAGGGAGAGACCCAGTACTTC.

Ten or more counts support this clonotype. The rearrangement uses TRBV5-1 and TRBJ1-6; D perhaps matches TRBD1 (5 bases). Germline V gives CDR1 SGHRS, CDR2 YFSETQ. V shed 5 bases and J shed 7 bases, with 13 bases lying between them. The CDR3 runs to 14 residues. The CDR3 DNA follows: TGCGCCAGCAGATCGGGACTGACAAATTCACCCCTCCACTTT. Translating gives CASRSGLTNSPLHF.

This clonotype showed up just a few times. The V call is TRBV5-1, the J call TRBJ1-1; tentative D call: TRBD1 (6 bases). CDR3 size: 14 residues. V was cut by 3 bases and J by 1 base, with 10 bases left in between. Germline assignment: CDR1 SGHRS and CDR2 YFSETQ. The CDR3 DNA reads TGCGCCAGCAGCTCCGGCAGGGGGAACACTGAAGCTTTCTTT. Protein sequence: CASSSGRGNTEAFF.

This clonotype occurred many times. The V and J genes are TRBV3-1 and TRBJ1-5; D may be TRBD1 (5 bases). Deletions cut 3 bases from V and 7 bases from J, with 13 bases between. This CDR3 is 14 amino acids long. Germline CDR1 LGHDT, CDR2 YNNKEL (reference sequence). CDR3 coding DNA: TGTGCCAGCAGCCATGAGGGGCCCGGGCAGCCCCAGCATTTT. Its translation: CASSHEGPGQPQHF.

This clonotype was counted many times. V usage is TRBV5-1 and J usage is TRBJ1-6; TRBD1 aligns across 7 bases. This CDR3 spans 14 amino acids. Germline assignment: CDR1 SGHRS and CDR2 YFSETQ. The V gene end was trimmed by 4 bases and the J gene end by 7 bases; junction bases not matched to a gene: 5. This CDR3 reads CASSGDSPNSPLHF. The CDR3 bases are TGCGCCAGCAGCGGGGACAGTCCCAATTCACCCCTCCACTTT. The whole variable domain, remainder taken from reference TRBV5-1 and TRBJ1-6, is KAGVTQTPRYLIKTRGQQVTLSCSPISGHRSVSWYQQTPGQGLQFLFEYFSETQRNKGNFPGRFSGRQFSNSRSEMNVSTLELGDSALYLCASSGDSPNSPLHFGNGTRLTVT.

At least ten counts were recorded for this clonotype. V usage is TRBV7-2 and J usage is TRBJ1-6; 10 bases map to TRBD1. Germline V CDR1 and CDR2: SGHTA, FQGNSA. This CDR3 contains 16 residues. Trimming took 2 bases from V and 9 from J; bases not matched to a gene: 7. The CDR3 sequence: CASSLRQGAGASPLHF. The CDR3 region has the DNA TGTGCCAGCAGCTTAAGACAGGGGGCCGGAGCTTCACCCCTCCACTTT. Full variable domain (missing parts from reference TRBV7-2 and TRBJ1-6): GAGVSQSPSNKVTEKGKDVELRCDPISGHTALYWYRQSLGQGLEFLIYFQGNSAPDKSGLPSDRFSAERTGGSVSTLTIQRTQQEDSAVYLCASSLRQGAGASPLHFGNGTRLTVT.